The T cell receptor (beta chain) described here comes from a study of CD8 T cells in ankylosing spondylitis. From germline, CDR1 is SGHRS and CDR2 YFSETQ. V dropped 1 base and J dropped 0 bases, with 8 bases sitting between them. The CDR3 is made up of 14 amino acids. Notes on this clonotype: Its antigen is not identified.

Findings of the study overall: Reportedly, significant enrichment of disease-linked clones occurred in matched ankylosing spondylitis synovial fluid. Disease-associated clones were CD8+ and fairly uncommon in peripheral blood. Ankylosing spondylitis blood seemed to carry a telltale TCR beta motif made of fewer than ten highly homologous variants.

Each TCR beta library was made by quantitative 5'-RACE that incorporated molecular barcodes. Using its own MiXCR run on the 5' RACE reads, TCRdb lists one record per CDR3 protein. The sample has approximately 220,000 distinct CDR3 sequences; about 16% are singletons. The J gene is TRBJ2-7, the V gene TRBV5-1; TRBD1 might be the D (5 bases). The sequenced material came from blood, either unsorted or a sorted T cell fraction (not recorded which). This receptor was taken from a male donor with ankylosing spondylitis. The CDR3 sequence is CASSLIDSSYEQYF. CDR3 nucleotide sequence: TGCGCCAGCAGCTTGATCGACAGCTCCTACGAGCAGTACTTC.